Included here is one TCR beta chain sequence, with context. What it binds is unknown. The sample belongs to a study of T-cell reconstitution after alpha-beta-depleted transplantation in children. The study's findings and limits: By one year post-transplant, T-cell counts and diversity largely arose from T cells that were newly produced. Reportedly, alpha-beta T cells present about two months post-transplant originated from several hundred expanded clones of graft origin. Surviving recipient T cells and intrathymic progenitors accounted for some patients' high TCRbeta diversity at day 60.

This sample's TCRbeta library carried unique molecular identifier barcodes. TCRdb recomputed calls from the PCR reads with MiXCR, one row per CDR3 protein. The sample holds about 540,000 distinct CDR3 sequences; 25% to 30% are singletons and the top ten take 30% to 45%. With 2 bases removed from V and 5 bases from J, the gap between germline ends came to 19 bases. The germline V gene has CDR1 SGHRS and CDR2 YFSETQ. This CDR3 has 16 residues. This receptor was taken from a boy less than two years old with Wiskott-Aldrich syndrome, due to receive a stem cell transplant. V is TRBV5-1 and J is TRBJ2-5; D may correspond to TRBD1 or TRBD2 (6 bases each). The source material was PBMCs, sampled before TCRalphabeta/CD19-depleted stem cell transplant. The CDR3 protein is CASSLGGRIGTETQYF. The CDR3 nucleotides are TGCGCCAGCAGCTTAGGGGGGCGTATTGGTACGGAGACCCAGTACTTC.